These 23 T cell receptor beta chains share one sample of origin, sequenced in a study of post-analysis software for immune sequencing data. Study results and limitations: With TRBV5-6, TRBV5-1 and TRBV20-1 included, about five TRBV segments were more frequent in patients than in controls.

Unique molecular identifiers tagged the TCR beta cDNA libraries. TCRdb reanalysed the PCR reads using MiXCR and keeps one entry per CDR3 protein. The sample has roughly 650,000 distinct CDR3 sequences, 59% seen once; the top ten hold about 10%. These TCRs are of unknown antigen specificity. What was sequenced was blood. These receptors all come from a girl aged 2-10 years with multiple sclerosis.

This chain joins TRBV6-6 and TRBJ1-5, with D tentatively TRBD1 (6 bases). The germline V and J ends were trimmed by 6 bases and 3 bases, with 15 bases remaining between them. CDR3 size: 15 residues. In germline, CDR1 is MNHNY, CDR2 SVGAGI (reference sequence). The CDR3 sequence is CASSFSDRSNQPQHF. The CDR3 bases are TGTGCCAGCAGCTTCTCAGACAGGTCCAATCAGCCCCAGCATTTT.

The rearrangement joins TRBV5-6 to TRBJ1-2; no reliable D call. Between the trimmed V and J ends, which lost 1 base and 8 bases, there was a span of 15 bases. This CDR3 spans 14 amino acids. Germline values: CDR1 SGHDT, CDR2 YYEEEE. Written as DNA, the CDR3 is TGTGCCAGCAGCTTGTTTGATCGTCTGGGAGGCTACACCTTC. It yields the protein CASSLFDRLGGYTF.

This clonotype showed up just a few times. The chain employs TRBV11-2 and TRBJ2-3; 14 nucleotides match TRBD2. CDR1 SGHAT and CDR2 FQNNGV come from the germline V gene. The CDR3 runs to 18 residues. The J segment lost 1 base and the V segment lost 5 bases, leaving 8 bases of the junction unmatched. CDR3 loop: CASSKKGTSGSGTDTQYF. CDR3 nucleotide sequence: TGTGCCAGCAGCAAAAAAGGGACTAGCGGGAGCGGCACAGATACGCAGTATTTT.

The chain employs TRBV29-1 and TRBJ1-2; 7 nucleotides agree with TRBD1. The CDR3 loop spans 14 amino acids. J lost 3 bases, V lost 6 bases, and 10 bases had no gene match. Germline values: CDR1 SQVTM, CDR2 ANQGSEA. The CDR3 DNA sequence: TGCAGCGTATTGGGACAGACTACACACTATGGCTACACCTTC. Its protein product is CSVLGQTTHYGYTF.

This chain uses TRBV7-9 with TRBJ2-7, with a possible D match to TRBD1 (8 bases). Between the trimmed V and J ends, which lost 5 bases and 0 bases, there was a span of 17 bases. Germline CDR1 SEHNR, CDR2 FQNEAQ (reference sequence). The CDR3 spans 16 residues. The DNA for the CDR3 is TGTGCCAGCAGCCCGTACAGGGGGGGAGACTCCTACGAGCAGTACTTC. Amino acid sequence: CASSPYRGGDSYEQYF.

The DNA for the CDR3 is TGCGCCAGCAGCCTAAGTAGACAGGGGGCCAATGAGCAGTTCTTC. Residues: CASSLSRQGANEQFF. This sequence joins TRBV4-3 and TRBJ2-1; 10 bases map to TRBD1. Germline V gives CDR1 LGHNA, CDR2 YSLEER. The CDR3 loop spans 15 amino acids. The V gene end was trimmed by 4 bases and the J gene end by 6 bases; junction bases not matched to a gene: 6.

V gene TRBV27 combines with J gene TRBJ2-1; D ambiguous. Looked up from germline, CDR1 is MNHEY and CDR2 is SMNVEV (reference sequence). The CDR3 is 16 residues long. V lost 8 bases, J lost 0 bases, and 17 bases lay in between. The CDR3 spells CASAAIAFSSYNEQFF. CDR3 coding DNA: TGTGCCAGCGCCGCGATAGCCTTTAGCTCCTACAATGAGCAGTTCTTC.

This clonotype occurred once. This chain uses TRBV20-1 with TRBJ2-1, with 12 bases aligning to TRBD2. The V gene end was trimmed by 6 bases and the J gene end by 9 bases; junction bases not matched to a gene: 9. The CDR3 consists of 14 residues. Germline CDR1 DFQATT, CDR2 SNEGSKA (reference sequence). The CDR3 DNA reads as TGCAGTGCCCCTGGACTAGCGGGATCGCGTGAGCAGTTCTTC. It codes for CSAPGLAGSREQFF.

The chain recombines TRBV20-1 with TRBJ2-1; D is undetermined. The V end lost 6 bases, the J end lost 0 bases, and 15 bases lay between the germline ends. The CDR3 sequence is 15 residues long. Germline V lookup: CDR1 DFQATT, CDR2 SNEGSKA (reference sequence). This CDR3 is CSAKTDSSSYNEQFF. Written as DNA, the CDR3 is TGCAGTGCCAAAACCGACTCGAGCTCCTACAATGAGCAGTTCTTC.

The V gene is TRBV7-2, the J gene TRBJ1-2; 8 bases are shared with TRBD1. Germline V gives CDR1 SGHTA, CDR2 FQGNSA. The CDR3 totals 15 residues. Losses at the gene ends were 4 bases for V and 8 bases for J; bases not matched to a gene: 12. The CDR3 loop reads CASSSYNRGNRGYTF. The CDR3 DNA reads TGTGCCAGCAGCTCCTACAACAGGGGGAATAGGGGCTACACCTTC.

As for this clonotype: One junction end disagrees with the germline gene, perhaps due to a read error. The V call is TRBV10-3, the J call TRBJ2-3; 10 bases match TRBD1. Germline V lookup: CDR1 ENHRY, CDR2 SYGVKD. This CDR3 is built from 15 residues. The CDR3: CAISEGQGVTDTQYF. CDR3 bases: TGTGCCATCAGTGAGGGACAGGGGGTCACAGATACACAGTATTTT.

This clonotype showed up just a few times. This sequence joins TRBV6-5 and TRBJ2-3; TRBD1 is a possible D gene (6 bases). Trimming stripped 4 bases from V and 6 bases from J, with 8 bases between. The CDR3 is 12 residues long. CDR1 is MNHEY and CDR2 is SVGAGI in the germline V gene. CDR3 sequence reads: CASSFTGDTQYF. The CDR3 DNA is TGTGCCAGCAGTTTCACAGGGGATACGCAGTATTTT.

The V gene is TRBV20-1, the J gene TRBJ2-7; TRBD2 matches at 10 bases. From germline, CDR1 is DFQATT and CDR2 SNEGSKA (reference sequence). This CDR3 is 17 amino acids long. Trimming cost V 3 bases and J 5 bases; bases outside gene matches: 16. CDR3 nucleotide sequence: TGCAGTGCTAGCGGAGCGGGAGGGCCTCTTTCAAGGGACGAGCAGTACTTC. Amino acid sequence: CSASGAGGPLSRDEQYF.

The chain carries TRBV6-2 or TRBV6-3 and TRBJ2-3, with D possibly matching TRBD2 (6 bases). Looked up from germline, CDR1 is MNHEY and CDR2 is SVGEGT. The CDR3 has 15 amino acids. V was shortened by 4 bases and J by 2 bases, with 13 bases between the two germline ends. CDR3 coding DNA: TGTGCCAGCAGTTTCCCGGGACTCATCACAGATACGCAGTATTTT. This translates into CASSFPGLITDTQYF.

This clonotype was picked up one time. The chain combines TRBV9 with TRBJ2-1, with TRBD2 matching over 13 bases. The CDR3 spans 16 residues. Germline V gene data show CDR1 as SGDLS and CDR2 as YYNGEE. The J segment lost 8 bases and the V segment lost 3 bases, leaving 8 bases of the junction unmatched. The CDR3 protein is CASSARLAGGPYEQFF. DNA of the CDR3: TGTGCCAGCAGCGCCCGACTAGCGGGAGGACCCTATGAGCAGTTCTTC.

The chain joins TRBV5-1 to TRBJ2-1, with a weak D call TRBD2 (6 bases). The germline gives CDR1 SGHRS, CDR2 YFSETQ. V shed 4 bases and J shed 5 bases, with 13 bases lying between them. The CDR3 contains 14 residues. The CDR3, as DNA: TGCGCCAGCAGCGATCCTAGCGCCCACAATGAGCAGTTCTTC. This encodes CASSDPSAHNEQFF.

The rearrangement links TRBV7-7 to TRBJ2-5, with D maybe TRBD1 (5 bases). The CDR3 covers 13 residues. Trimming took 5 bases from V and 2 from J, leaving 9 bases between them. Germline lookup yields CDR1 SSHAT and CDR2 FNYEAQ (reference sequence). CDR3 loop: CASSPRQQETQYF. The CDR3 nucleotides read TGTGCCAGCAGCCCCAGACAGCAAGAGACCCAGTACTTC.

The chain carries TRBV5-1 and TRBJ2-3; 9 bases align to TRBD2. This CDR3 has 15 amino acids. Germline assignment: CDR1 SGHRS and CDR2 YFSETQ. J lost 4 bases, V lost 2 bases, and 5 bases had no gene match. CDR3 nucleotides: TGCGCCAGCAGCTTTTTTAGCGGGAGCGCAGATACGCAGTATTTT. Translated, it gives CASSFFSGSADTQYF.

This chain joins TRBV5-1 and TRBJ2-1; TRBD2 agrees at 13 bases. The J segment lost 5 bases and the V segment lost 5 bases, leaving 4 bases of the junction unmatched. The CDR3 consists of 15 residues. Germline V gene data show CDR1 as SGHRS and CDR2 as YFSETQ. CDR3 nucleotide sequence: TGCGCCAGCAGGGATGGACTAGCGGGAGACAATGAGCAGTTCTTC. Translated, it gives CASRDGLAGDNEQFF.

The chain employs TRBV29-1 and TRBJ2-7, with 7 positions matching TRBD1. The DNA end is more similar to TRBJ2-5, so the J call may be wrong. CDR1 is SQVTM and CDR2 is ANQGSEA in the germline V gene. This CDR3 is 14 amino acids long. The CDR3 region is CSVDGKGARETQYF. The CDR3 DNA follows: TGCAGCGTCGACGGCAAGGGGGCACGGGAGACCCAGTACTTC.

The CDR3 bases are TGTGCCAGTAGTGGACCGCGGACTGAAGCTTTCTTT. Amino acids: CASSGPRTEAFF. The V gene is TRBV19, the J gene TRBJ1-1; D ambiguous. The length of the CDR3 is 12 residues. CDR1 and CDR2 from the germline V gene are LNHDA and SQIVND (reference sequence). V was pared by 5 bases and J by 5 bases, with 9 bases between. The complete variable domain, with remaining parts taken from reference TRBV19 and TRBJ1-1, reads DGGITQSPKYLFRKEGQNVTLSCEQNLNHDAMYWYRQDPGQGLRLIYYSQIVNDFQKGDIAEGYSVSREKKESFPLTVTSAQKNPTAFYLCASSGPRTEAFFGQGTRLTVV.

About this clonotype: At one end, the junction sequence differs from germline, possibly due to a read error. The chain carries TRBV2 and TRBJ2-1; D gene unclear. Germline loops: CDR1 SNHLY, CDR2 FYNNEI. The CDR3 contains 15 residues. The CDR3 sequence: CAGSALSSSYNEQFF. DNA for the CDR3: TGTGCCGGCAGTGCACTCAGTTCCTCCTACAATGAGCAGTTCTTC.

The chain recombines TRBV6-4 with TRBJ2-1; TRBD1 is a possible D gene (5 bases). V was cut by 7 bases and J by 15 bases, with 10 bases left in between. The CDR3 loop spans 9 amino acids. Germline CDR1 is MRHNA and CDR2 is SNTAGT. The CDR3 coding sequence is TGTGCCAGCAAGGGGAACGGGTTCTTC. Translation gives CASKGNGFF.